The text below deals with one T cell receptor (beta chain). In the original workflow: The authors estimated nucleated cell counts from reference gene primer amplification. TCRdb's copy holds only in-frame clones and misses some; the assay was immunoSEQ multiplex PCR. The V and J calls and the clone size are those of that table, but D and trimming were determined from the DNA. The data hold over 95,000 clones, with roughly 76% observed a single time. The entry originates in a study of blood T cell repertoires in COVID-19. Background on the study: The United States, Italy and Spain supplied acute and convalescent COVID-19 samples.

Germline lookup yields CDR1 SGHTA and CDR2 FQGNSA. Trimming cost V 0 bases and J 3 bases, with 9 bases left between them. CDR3 size: 16 residues. The chain joins TRBV7-2 to TRBJ2-6; D perhaps matches TRBD2 (5 bases). The clonotype was recovered from a human donor in a cohort sampled during active COVID-19. Sequenced input: peripheral blood. The DNA of the CDR3 is TGTGCCAGCAGCTTAGCGCCGGGAAGTGGGGCCAACGTCCTGACTTTC. Protein sequence: CASSLAPGSGANVLTF.